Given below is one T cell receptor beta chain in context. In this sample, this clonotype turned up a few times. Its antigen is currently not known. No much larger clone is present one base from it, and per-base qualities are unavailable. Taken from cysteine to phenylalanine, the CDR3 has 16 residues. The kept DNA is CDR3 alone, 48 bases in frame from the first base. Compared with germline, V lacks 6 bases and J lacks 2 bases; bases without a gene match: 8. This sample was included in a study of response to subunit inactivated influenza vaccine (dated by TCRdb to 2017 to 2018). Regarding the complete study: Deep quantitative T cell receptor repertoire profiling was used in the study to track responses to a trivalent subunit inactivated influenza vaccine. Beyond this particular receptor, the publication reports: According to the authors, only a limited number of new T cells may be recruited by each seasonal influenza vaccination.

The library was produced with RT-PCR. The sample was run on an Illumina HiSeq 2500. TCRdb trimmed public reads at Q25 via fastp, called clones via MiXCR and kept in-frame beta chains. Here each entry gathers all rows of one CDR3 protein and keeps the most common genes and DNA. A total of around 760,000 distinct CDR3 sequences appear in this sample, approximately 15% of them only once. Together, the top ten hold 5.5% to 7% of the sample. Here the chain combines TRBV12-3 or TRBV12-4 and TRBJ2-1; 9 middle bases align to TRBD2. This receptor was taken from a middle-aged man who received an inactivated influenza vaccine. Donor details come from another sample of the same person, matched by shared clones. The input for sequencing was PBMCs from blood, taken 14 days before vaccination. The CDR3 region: CASSGPGGGAYNEQFF. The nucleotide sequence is TGTGCCAGCAGCGGTCCGGGCGGGGGGGCCTACAATGAGCAGTTCTTC.